These 9 T cell receptor beta chains came from one sample sequenced in a study of blood T cells in healthy people across ages. Primed by a sample-barcoded 5' primer and a J-beta primer mix, a second PCR proceeded for about 6 to 12 cycles. TCRdb passed the 5' RACE reads through MiXCR, listing each CDR3 protein once. The sample holds roughly 2 million distinct CDR3 sequences, around half seen once. Source material: blood. Receptor source: a woman in her 40s in good health.

The rearrangement joins TRBV10-3 to TRBJ2-5; tentatively, D is TRBD2 (5 bases). The CDR3 sequence is 13 residues long. Per germline, CDR1 ENHRY and CDR2 SYGVKD. Trimming stripped 5 bases from V and 7 bases from J, with 14 bases between. This CDR3 reads CAISRADPSTQYF. CDR3 bases: TGTGCCATCAGTCGAGCGGACCCCTCGACCCAGTACTTC.

The rearrangement joins TRBV6-6 to TRBJ1-4; a weak D match, TRBD1 (5 bases). CDR1 is MNHNY, CDR2 SVGAGI, per germline (reference sequence). Trimming removed 7 bases from V and 8 bases from J, with 20 bases in between. This CDR3 has 15 amino acids. This CDR3 reads CASNFGSLGEEKLFF. The CDR3 nucleotides read TGTGCCAGCAATTTCGGCAGCCTGGGGGAAGAAAAACTGTTTTTT.

The chain links TRBV7-9 to TRBJ2-7, with D tentatively TRBD1 (6 bases). From germline, CDR1 is SEHNR and CDR2 FQNEAQ (reference sequence). The length of the CDR3 is 16 residues. V dropped 0 bases and J dropped 3 bases, with 15 bases sitting between them. The CDR3 loop is CASSLADGTRHYEQYF. CDR3 bases: TGTGCCAGCAGCTTAGCGGACGGGACAAGGCACTACGAGCAGTACTTC.

The chain recombines TRBV13 with TRBJ2-5; D ambiguous. Trimming removed 7 bases at V and 5 bases at J, with 14 bases between. This CDR3 has 13 residues. Per germline, CDR1 PRHDT and CDR2 FYEKMQ (reference sequence). CDR3 amino acids: CASNQGRSETQYF. CDR3 DNA sequence: TGTGCCAGCAACCAAGGCAGGAGTGAGACCCAGTACTTC.

Only a few counts were recorded for this clonotype. The chain links TRBV29-1 to TRBJ2-3; 8 bases are a match to TRBD2. Germline V gene lookup returns CDR1 SQVTM and CDR2 ANQGSEA. The CDR3 sequence is 14 residues long. V lost 7 bases and J lost 5; bases outside the gene matches: 11. CDR3 in amino acids: CSAGERGSVDTQYF. The CDR3 nucleotides are TGCAGCGCTGGAGAGCGGGGGAGTGTAGATACGCAGTATTTT.

V usage is TRBV29-1 and J usage is TRBJ2-1; no firm D call. The CDR3 consists of 14 residues. Trimming took 2 bases from V and 7 from J, leaving 15 bases between them. CDR1 and CDR2 (germline): SQVTM, ANQGSEA. In DNA form, the CDR3 reads TGCAGCGTTGAAAAAAACCCCTTGGGTAATGAGCAGTTCTTC. Translating it yields CSVEKNPLGNEQFF.

The V call is TRBV4-3, the J call TRBJ1-2; no firm D call. The CDR3 runs to 14 residues. V was clipped by 0 bases and J by 8 bases, with 13 bases between them. Per germline, CDR1 LGHNA and CDR2 YSLEER. Here the CDR3 reads CASSQDTGNRGYTF. The CDR3, as DNA: TGCGCCAGCAGCCAAGATACGGGGAATAGGGGCTACACCTTC.

This clonotype was recorded at least ten times. V gene TRBV12-3 or TRBV12-4 combines with J gene TRBJ1-2, with TRBD1 matching 7 bases. This CDR3 comprises 14 residues. The junction had 8 bases not matched to a gene; V was cut back by 6 bases and J by 4 bases. CDR3 protein: CASSPGTVGYGYTF. The CDR3 DNA sequence: TGTGCCAGCAGCCCCGGGACAGTAGGCTATGGCTACACCTTC.

CDR3 amino acids: CASSYQGERGGGTIYGYTF. In DNA, the CDR3 is TGTGCCAGCAGTTACCAGGGTGAGCGAGGCGGGGGGACCATCTATGGCTACACCTTC. The J gene is TRBJ1-2, the V gene TRBV6-5; D perhaps matches TRBD1 (5 bases). V was shortened by 2 bases and J by 4 bases, with 26 bases between the two germline ends. The CDR3 has 19 amino acids. CDR1 is MNHEY, CDR2 SVGAGI, per germline.